This entry concerns a single TCR beta chain. Its antigen is still unknown. This entry comes from a study of T-cell memory formation after mild COVID-19. Study-wide background: Clusters were largely donor specific. Study-wide results and limits: CM and EM subsets held most contracting CD4+ clones; EMRA held CD8+ ones. Pre-infection memory held some responding clones, suggesting pre-existing cross-reactive T cells responded.

TCRalpha and TCRbeta libraries used 5'RACE with constant-segment primers and UMIs. TCRdb processed the 5' RACE reads anew with MiXCR; each CDR3 protein has one entry. The sample comprises over 95,000 distinct CDR3 sequences, about 24% of which are singletons, and about 42% rests with the top ten. The CDR3 totals 17 residues. Per the germline V gene, CDR1 is SGHVS and CDR2 is FQNEAQ. With 2 bases removed from V and 4 bases from J, the gap between germline ends came to 18 bases. The TCR was taken from a man aged 18 to 29 who had mild COVID-19 (a few samples of this study predate the infection). Cell type and time point are not known. The rearrangement uses TRBV7-8 and TRBJ1-3; D may be TRBD1 (5 bases). Source material: PBMCs or a T cell subset sorted from them (not recorded which). The CDR3 nucleotides are TGTGCCAGCAGCTTAACGCCCGGACAAGGAGGAGGAAACACCATATATTTT. This encodes CASSLTPGQGGGNTIYF.